This T cell receptor (beta chain) comes out of a study of response to subunit inactivated influenza vaccine listed by TCRdb under 2018. Notes on the research overall: The study used deep quantitative T cell receptor repertoire profiling to track responses to a trivalent subunit inactivated influenza vaccine.

As concerns this clonotype: It has no known antigen specificity. The record has no base qualities; no much larger clone is one base away.

V is clipped by 3 bases and J by 3 bases, and the sequence between their germline boundaries is 25 bases long. The CDR3 spans 18 residues, from the cysteine through the phenylalanine. The kept DNA is CDR3 alone, 54 bases in frame from the first base. CDR1 and CDR2 are drawn from the germline V gene (reference sequence): SGHKS, YYEKEE. The study at large found these results: According to the authors, only a limited number of new T cells may be recruited by each seasonal influenza vaccination.

Receptors were amplified or captured by RT-PCR. TCRdb names Illumina HiSeq 2500 as the instrument used. Clones were called with MiXCR by TCRdb after fastp trimmed the public reads at Q25, and only in-frame beta chains were retained. Merged by CDR3 protein, the rows form single entries marked with the most common genes and DNA. The sample includes fewer than 800,000 distinct CDR3 sequences, with around 14% observed a single time. 9.5% to 13% of the sample comes from the top ten. Sample: PBMCs from blood, taken roughly 13 days after vaccination. The TCR originated in a man over 45 who received an inactivated influenza vaccine. Donor details come from another sample of the same person, matched by shared clones. The chain employs TRBV5-5 and TRBJ2-7, and possibly TRBD1, on 5 matching bases. The nucleotide sequence reads TGTGCCAGCAGCTCGGACCTAACAGGAGCCAGGATTGTCTACGAGCAGTACTTC. It specifies CASSSDLTGARIVYEQYF.